One sample yielded the 10 T cell receptor beta chains listed below, sequenced in a study of T cell responses to AZD1222 COVID-19 vaccine. Using immunoSEQ multiplex PCR, the repertoire was profiled, and TCRdb retains in-frame clones only, with some absent. The sample records around 97,000 clones, about 90% being singletons. The material was peripheral blood, obtained on day 0 of AZD1222 vaccination. The receptors derive from an adult in good health.

The chain recombines TRBV19 with TRBJ1-2; D uncertain. CDR3 size: 15 residues. Trimming took 1 base from V and 3 from J, leaving 12 bases between them. Germline V gene data show CDR1 as LNHDA and CDR2 as SQIVND (reference sequence). The CDR3 is CASSIVGGQYYGYTF. The DNA of the CDR3 is TGTGCCAGTAGTATAGTCGGCGGTCAGTACTATGGCTACACCTTC.

The chain joins TRBV4-1 to TRBJ1-2; tentative D call: TRBD1 (6 bases). The CDR3 spans 15 residues. V lost 1 base to trimming and J lost 8 bases, with 17 bases between them. CDR1 and CDR2 (germline): MGHRA, YSYEKL. For the CDR3, the DNA is TGCGCCAGCAGCCAAGTCGGTCAGGGGTTTCGAGGCTACACCTTC. It specifies CASSQVGQGFRGYTF.

The chain recombines TRBV29-1 with TRBJ2-1; D perhaps matches TRBD2 (6 bases). Germline V gene sequence: CDR1 SQVTM, CDR2 ANQGSEA. The CDR3 is 14 residues long. Trimming shortened V by 5 bases and J by 8 bases, and 19 bases separated the two germline ends. CDR3 nucleotide sequence: TGCAGCGTTCCGCGGGGTTACGGAAACGATGAGCAGTTCTTC. Protein: CSVPRGYGNDEQFF.

The chain employs TRBV14 and TRBJ1-2; no definite D call. With 3 bases removed from V and 1 base from J, the gap between germline ends came to 9 bases. CDR3 length: 14 residues. The germline V gene encodes CDR1 SGHDN and CDR2 FVKESK. The CDR3 nucleotides are TGTGCCAGCAGCCAGGGTTCCCTTAACTATGGCTACACCTTC. It translates to CASSQGSLNYGYTF.

The CDR3 coding sequence is TGTGCCAGCTCACCAGGGGGAACAGATACGCAGTATTTT. Its protein product is CASSPGGTDTQYF. The J gene is TRBJ2-3, the V gene TRBV18; the D call may be TRBD1 or TRBD2 (5 bases each). The CDR3 runs to 13 residues. The germline V gene encodes CDR1 KGHSH and CDR2 LQKENI. Trimming took off 2 bases at V and 3 bases at J, with 6 bases between the two ends.

V usage is TRBV18 and J usage is TRBJ2-3, with 10 bases that match TRBD1. Unmatched junction bases numbered 10, after V lost 6 bases and J lost 4 bases. CDR3 length equals 16 residues. In germline, CDR1 is KGHSH, CDR2 LQKENI. The CDR3 DNA reads TGTGCCAGCTCCCCCGACGGGACAGGGGACCCAGATACGCAGTATTTT. The encoded protein is CASSPDGTGDPDTQYF.

V and J are TRBV30 and TRBJ2-1, with D perhaps given as TRBD1 or TRBD2 (5 bases each). Trimming removed 2 bases at V and 2 bases at J, with 10 bases between. The CDR3 consists of 14 residues. Germline CDR1 GTSNPN, CDR2 SVGIG (reference sequence). The CDR3 DNA follows: TGTGCCTGGAGTTACGGGGCCACCTACAATGAGCAGTTCTTC. This codes for CAWSYGATYNEQFF.

The chain uses TRBV2 and TRBJ1-1, with D unclear. V lost 6 bases and J lost 3, with 11 bases in between. The CDR3 runs 13 residues. Germline CDR1 SNHLY, CDR2 FYNNEI. This chain's CDR3 is CASRKGRYTEAFF. The CDR3 DNA sequence: TGTGCCAGCAGAAAAGGCAGATACACTGAAGCTTTCTTT. The whole variable domain, remainder taken from reference TRBV2 and TRBJ1-1, is EPEVTQTPSHQVTQMGQEVILRCVPISNHLYFYWYRQILGQKVEFLVSFYNNEISEKSEIFDDQFSVERPDGSNFTLKIRSTKLEDSAMYFCASRKGRYTEAFFGQGTRLTVV.

The rearrangement links TRBV13 to TRBJ1-1; TRBD1 might be the D (5 bases). V was cut by 4 bases and J by 5 bases, with 8 bases left in between. The CDR3 has 12 residues. Per germline, CDR1 PRHDT and CDR2 FYEKMQ (reference sequence). CDR3 sequence reads: CASSSGLTEAFF. As DNA, the CDR3 is TGTGCCAGCAGCTCAGGGTTAACTGAAGCTTTCTTT. The whole variable domain, filled in from reference TRBV13 and TRBJ1-1, reads AAGVIQSPRHLIKEKRETATLKCYPIPRHDTVYWYQQGPGQDPQFLISFYEKMQSDKGSIPDRFSAQQFSDYHSELNMSSLELGDSALYFCASSSGLTEAFFGQGTRLTVV.

This chain connects TRBV9 to TRBJ2-3, with 8 bases identical to TRBD2. Germline assignment: CDR1 SGDLS and CDR2 YYNGEE. V shed 0 bases and J 6 bases; nucleotides not matched to a gene: 9. The CDR3 consists of 16 residues. In nucleotides, the CDR3 is TGTGCCAGCAGCGTAGAGGGTAGCGGGGAATGGGATACGCAGTATTTT. It specifies CASSVEGSGEWDTQYF. Supplemented by reference TRBV9 and TRBJ2-3, the full variable domain reads DSGVTQTPKHLITATGQRVTLRCSPRSGDLSVYWYQQSLDQGLQFLIQYYNGEERAKGNILERFSAQQFPDLHSELNLSSLELGDSALYFCASSVEGSGEWDTQYFGPGTRLTVL.